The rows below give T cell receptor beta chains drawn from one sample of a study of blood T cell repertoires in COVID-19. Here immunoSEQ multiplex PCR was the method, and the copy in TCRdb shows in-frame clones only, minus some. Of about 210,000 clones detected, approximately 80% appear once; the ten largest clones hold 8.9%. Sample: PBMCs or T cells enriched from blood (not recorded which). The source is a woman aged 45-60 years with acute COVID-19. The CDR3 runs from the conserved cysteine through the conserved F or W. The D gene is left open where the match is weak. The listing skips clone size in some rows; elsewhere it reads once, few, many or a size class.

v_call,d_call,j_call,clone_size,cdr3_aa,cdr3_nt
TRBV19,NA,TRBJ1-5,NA,CASSIGRTNQPQHF,TGTGCCAGTAGTATAGGCAGAACAAATCAGCCCCAGCATTTT
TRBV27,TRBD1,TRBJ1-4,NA,CASPNAGDRGEKLFF,TGTGCCAGCCCTAACGCCGGAGACAGGGGAGAAAAACTGTTTTTT
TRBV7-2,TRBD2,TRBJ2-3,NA,CASSFVAGGKDTQYF,TGTGCCAGCAGCTTTGTAGCGGGAGGGAAAGATACGCAGTATTTT
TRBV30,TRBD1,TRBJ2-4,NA,CAWSPTRQGAKNIQYF,TGTGCCTGGAGCCCGACCCGACAGGGGGCCAAAAACATTCAGTACTTC
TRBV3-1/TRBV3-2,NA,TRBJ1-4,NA,CASSQRGGGSNEKLFF,TGTGCCAGCAGCCAAAGGGGGGGCGGGTCGAATGAAAAACTGTTTTTT
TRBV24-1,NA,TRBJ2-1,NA,CATSDLPWGQGRFF,TGTGCCACCAGTGATTTGCCGTGGGGGCAGGGACGGTTCTTC
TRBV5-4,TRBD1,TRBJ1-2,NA,CASSTRQGVGYGYTF,TGTGCCAGCAGCACACGACAGGGGGTAGGGTATGGCTACACCTTC
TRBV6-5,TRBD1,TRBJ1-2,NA,CASSGDSGYTF,TGTGCCAGCAGCGGGGACAGTGGCTACACCTTC
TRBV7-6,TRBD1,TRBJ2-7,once,CASSHLGQGSYEQYF,TGTGCCAGCAGCCACCTCGGACAGGGATCCTACGAGCAGTACTTC
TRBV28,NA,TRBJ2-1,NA,CASSLPRRSYNEQFF,TGTGCCAGCAGTTTACCTAGACGTTCCTACAATGAGCAGTTCTTC
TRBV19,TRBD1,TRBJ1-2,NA,CATRDRSSWAF,TGTGCCACCCGGGACAGGTCTTCATGGGCCTTC
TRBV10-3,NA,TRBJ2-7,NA,CAISESGRGNSYEQYF,TGTGCCATCAGTGAGTCGGGGCGTGGCAACTCCTACGAGCAGTACTTC
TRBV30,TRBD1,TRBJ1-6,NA,CAWSGQGNSPLHF,TGTGCCTGGTCCGGACAGGGGAATTCACCCCTCCACTTT
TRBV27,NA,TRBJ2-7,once,CASSTTRKTYEQYF,TGTGCCAGCAGTACCACCAGGAAAACCTACGAGCAGTACTTC
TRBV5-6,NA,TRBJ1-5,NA,CASSWTRGQISNQPQHF,TGTGCCAGCAGCTGGACCCGGGGACAAATTAGCAATCAGCCCCAGCATTTT
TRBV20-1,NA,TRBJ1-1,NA,CSASGEDREKSFGYTEAFF,TGCAGTGCTAGTGGGGAGGATCGCGAGAAGTCGTTTGGTTACACTGAAGCTTTCTTT
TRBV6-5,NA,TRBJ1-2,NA,CASSYVQDYGYTF,TGTGCCAGCAGTTATGTGCAGGACTATGGCTACACCTTC
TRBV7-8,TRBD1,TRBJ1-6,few,CASSQGQGFNSPLHF,TGTGCCAGCAGCCAAGGACAGGGGTTTAATTCACCCCTCCACTTT
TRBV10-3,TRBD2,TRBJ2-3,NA,CAISDTLAGRTDTQYF,TGTGCCATCAGTGACACACTAGCGGGGCGCACAGATACGCAGTATTTT
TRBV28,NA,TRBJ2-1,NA,CASRPTGEDYKTSYNEQFF,TGTGCCAGCAGACCAACAGGGGAGGACTACAAAACCTCCTACAATGAGCAGTTCTTC
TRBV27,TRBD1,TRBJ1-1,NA,CASSPGTARVTEAFF,TGTGCCAGCAGTCCAGGGACAGCGAGGGTCACTGAAGCTTTCTTT
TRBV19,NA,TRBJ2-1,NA,CASRTKAAAINNEQFF,TGTGCCAGTAGAACAAAAGCGGCGGCTATCAACAATGAGCAGTTCTTC
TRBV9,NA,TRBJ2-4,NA,CASSVALGLGSKNIQYF,TGTGCCAGCAGCGTAGCTCTGGGGCTGGGGTCCAAAAACATTCAGTACTTC
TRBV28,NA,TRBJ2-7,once,CASSLPVPYEQYF,TGTGCCAGCAGTTTACCAGTGCCCTACGAGCAGTACTTC
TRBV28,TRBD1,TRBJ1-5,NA,CASRTGQGWDQPQHF,TGTGCCAGCAGAACCGGACAGGGTTGGGATCAGCCCCAGCATTTT
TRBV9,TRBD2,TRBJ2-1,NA,CASSGRGDGDEQFF,TGTGCCAGCAGCGGGCGGGGGGATGGCGATGAGCAGTTCTTC
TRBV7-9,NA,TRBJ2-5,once,CASIPPYLTQGSTETQYF,TGTGCCAGCATCCCGCCGTATTTGACGCAGGGGAGTACCGAGACCCAGTACTTC
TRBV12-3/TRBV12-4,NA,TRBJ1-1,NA,CASSLQGRSFF,TGTGCCAGCAGTTTACAGGGTCGGTCTTTCTTT